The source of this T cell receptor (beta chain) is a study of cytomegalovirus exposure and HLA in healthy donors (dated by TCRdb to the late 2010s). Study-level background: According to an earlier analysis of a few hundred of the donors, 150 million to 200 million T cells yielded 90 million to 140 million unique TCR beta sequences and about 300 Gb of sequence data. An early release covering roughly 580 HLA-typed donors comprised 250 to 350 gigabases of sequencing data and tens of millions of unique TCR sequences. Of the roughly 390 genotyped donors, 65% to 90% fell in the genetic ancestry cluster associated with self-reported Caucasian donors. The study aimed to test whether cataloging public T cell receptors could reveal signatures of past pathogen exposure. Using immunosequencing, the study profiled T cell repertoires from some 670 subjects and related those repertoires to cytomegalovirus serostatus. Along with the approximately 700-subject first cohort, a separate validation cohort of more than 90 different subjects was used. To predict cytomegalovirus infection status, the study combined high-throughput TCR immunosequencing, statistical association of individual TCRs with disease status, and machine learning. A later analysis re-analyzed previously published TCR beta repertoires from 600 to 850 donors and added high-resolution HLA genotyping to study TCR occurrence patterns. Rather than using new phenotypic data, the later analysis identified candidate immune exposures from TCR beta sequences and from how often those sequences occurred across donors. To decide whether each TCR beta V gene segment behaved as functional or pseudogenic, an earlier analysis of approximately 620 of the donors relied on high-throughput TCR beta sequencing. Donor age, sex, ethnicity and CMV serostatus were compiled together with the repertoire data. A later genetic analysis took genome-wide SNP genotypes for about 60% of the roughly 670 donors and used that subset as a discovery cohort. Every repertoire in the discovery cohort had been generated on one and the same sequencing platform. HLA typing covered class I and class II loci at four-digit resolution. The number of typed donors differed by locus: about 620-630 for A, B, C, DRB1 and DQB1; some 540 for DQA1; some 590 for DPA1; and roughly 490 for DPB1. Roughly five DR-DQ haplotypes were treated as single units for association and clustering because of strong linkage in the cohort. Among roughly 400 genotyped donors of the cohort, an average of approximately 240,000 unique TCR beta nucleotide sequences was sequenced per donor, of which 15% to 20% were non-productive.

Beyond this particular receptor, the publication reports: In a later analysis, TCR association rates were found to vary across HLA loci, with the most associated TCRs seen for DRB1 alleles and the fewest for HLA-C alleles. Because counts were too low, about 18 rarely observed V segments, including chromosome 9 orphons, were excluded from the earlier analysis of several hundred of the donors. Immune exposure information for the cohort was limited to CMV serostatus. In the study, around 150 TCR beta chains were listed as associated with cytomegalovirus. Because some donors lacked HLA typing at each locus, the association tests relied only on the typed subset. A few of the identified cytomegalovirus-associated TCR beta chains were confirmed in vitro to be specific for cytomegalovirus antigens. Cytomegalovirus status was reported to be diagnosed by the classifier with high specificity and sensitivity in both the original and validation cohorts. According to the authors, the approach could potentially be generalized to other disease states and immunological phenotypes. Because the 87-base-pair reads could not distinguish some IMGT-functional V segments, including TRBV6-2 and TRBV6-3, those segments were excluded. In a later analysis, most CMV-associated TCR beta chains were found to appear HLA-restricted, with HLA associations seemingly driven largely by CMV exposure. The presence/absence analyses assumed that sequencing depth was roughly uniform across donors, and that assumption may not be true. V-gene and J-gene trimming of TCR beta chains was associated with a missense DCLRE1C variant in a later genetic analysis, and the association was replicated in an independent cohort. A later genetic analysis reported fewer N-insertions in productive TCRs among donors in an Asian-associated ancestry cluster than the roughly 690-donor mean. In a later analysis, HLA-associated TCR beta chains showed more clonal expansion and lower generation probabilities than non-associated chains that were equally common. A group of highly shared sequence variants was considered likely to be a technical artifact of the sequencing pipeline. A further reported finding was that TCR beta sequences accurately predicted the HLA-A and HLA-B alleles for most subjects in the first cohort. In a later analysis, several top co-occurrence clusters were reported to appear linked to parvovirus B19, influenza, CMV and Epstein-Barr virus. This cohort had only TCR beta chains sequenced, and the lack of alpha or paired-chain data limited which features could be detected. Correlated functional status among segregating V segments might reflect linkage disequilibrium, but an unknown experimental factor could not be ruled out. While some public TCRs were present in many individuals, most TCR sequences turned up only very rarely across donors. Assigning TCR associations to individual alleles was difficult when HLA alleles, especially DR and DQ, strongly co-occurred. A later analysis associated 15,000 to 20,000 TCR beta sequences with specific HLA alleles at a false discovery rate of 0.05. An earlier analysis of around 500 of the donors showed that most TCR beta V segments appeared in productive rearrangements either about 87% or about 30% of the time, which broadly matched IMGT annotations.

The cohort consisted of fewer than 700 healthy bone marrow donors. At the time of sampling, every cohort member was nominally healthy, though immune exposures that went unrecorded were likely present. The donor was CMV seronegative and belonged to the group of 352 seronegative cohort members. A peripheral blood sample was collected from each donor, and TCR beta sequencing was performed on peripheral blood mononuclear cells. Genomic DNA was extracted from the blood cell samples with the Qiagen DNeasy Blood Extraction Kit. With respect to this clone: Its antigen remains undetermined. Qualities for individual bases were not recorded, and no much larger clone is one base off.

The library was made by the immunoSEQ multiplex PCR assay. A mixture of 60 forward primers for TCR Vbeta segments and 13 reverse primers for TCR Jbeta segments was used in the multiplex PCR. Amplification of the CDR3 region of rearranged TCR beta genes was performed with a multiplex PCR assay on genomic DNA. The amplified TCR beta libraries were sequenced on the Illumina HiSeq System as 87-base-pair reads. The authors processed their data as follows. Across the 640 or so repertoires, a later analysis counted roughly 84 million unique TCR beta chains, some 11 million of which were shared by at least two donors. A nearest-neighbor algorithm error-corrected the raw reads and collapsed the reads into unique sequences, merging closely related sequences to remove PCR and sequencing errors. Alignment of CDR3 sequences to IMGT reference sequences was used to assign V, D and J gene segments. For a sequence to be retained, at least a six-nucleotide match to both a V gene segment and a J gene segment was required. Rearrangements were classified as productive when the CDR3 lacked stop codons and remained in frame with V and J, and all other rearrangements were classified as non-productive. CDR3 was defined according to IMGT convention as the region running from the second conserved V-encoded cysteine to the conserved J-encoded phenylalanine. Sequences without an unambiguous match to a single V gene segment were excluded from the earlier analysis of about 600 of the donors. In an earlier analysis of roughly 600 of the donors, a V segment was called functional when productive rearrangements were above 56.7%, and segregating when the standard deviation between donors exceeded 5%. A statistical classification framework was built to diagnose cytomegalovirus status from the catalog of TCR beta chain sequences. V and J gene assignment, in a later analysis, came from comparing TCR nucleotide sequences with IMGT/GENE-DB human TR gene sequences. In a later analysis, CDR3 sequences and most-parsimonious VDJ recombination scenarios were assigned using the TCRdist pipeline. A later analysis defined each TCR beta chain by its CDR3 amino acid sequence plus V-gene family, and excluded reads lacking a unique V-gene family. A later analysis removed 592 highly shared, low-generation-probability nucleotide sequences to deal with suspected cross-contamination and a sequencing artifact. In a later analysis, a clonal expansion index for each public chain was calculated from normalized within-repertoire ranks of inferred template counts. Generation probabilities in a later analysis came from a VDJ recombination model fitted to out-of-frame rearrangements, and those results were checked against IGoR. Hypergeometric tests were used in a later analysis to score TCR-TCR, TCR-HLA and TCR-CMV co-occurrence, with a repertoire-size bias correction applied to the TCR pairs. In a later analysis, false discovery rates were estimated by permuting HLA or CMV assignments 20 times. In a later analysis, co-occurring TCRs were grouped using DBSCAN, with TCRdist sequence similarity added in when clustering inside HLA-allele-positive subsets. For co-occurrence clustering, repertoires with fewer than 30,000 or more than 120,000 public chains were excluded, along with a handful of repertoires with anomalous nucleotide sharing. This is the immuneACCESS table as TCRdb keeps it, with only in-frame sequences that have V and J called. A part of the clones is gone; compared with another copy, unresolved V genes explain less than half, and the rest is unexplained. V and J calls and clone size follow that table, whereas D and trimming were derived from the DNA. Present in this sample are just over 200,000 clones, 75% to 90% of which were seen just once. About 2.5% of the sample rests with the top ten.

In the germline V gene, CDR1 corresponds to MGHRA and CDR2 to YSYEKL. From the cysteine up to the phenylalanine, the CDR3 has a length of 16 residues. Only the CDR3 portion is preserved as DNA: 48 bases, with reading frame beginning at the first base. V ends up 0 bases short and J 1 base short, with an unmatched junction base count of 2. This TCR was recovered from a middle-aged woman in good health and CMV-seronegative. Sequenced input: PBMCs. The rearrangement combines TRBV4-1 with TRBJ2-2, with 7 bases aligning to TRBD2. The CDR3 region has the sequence CASSQDERGNTGELFF. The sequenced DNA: TGCGCCAGCAGCCAAGATGAGCGGGGGAACACCGGGGAGCTGTTTTTT.